The TCR beta chain under discussion was sequenced for a study of shared clonotypes between healthy human individuals. Findings and caveats of the study: Deeper or shallower sequencing was expected to change how clonotypes are shared among donors. Blood alone was sampled, and tissue repertoires likely differ.

Per the germline V gene, CDR1 is SGHVS and CDR2 is FQNEAQ. This CDR3 is 16 amino acids long. V shed 3 bases, J shed 3 bases, and the junction held 6 bases outside the gene matches. When replicate PCRs were run on sorted subsets, they used 200 to 250 ng DNA, around 33,000 T cell genomes. In the original workflow: ImmunoSEQ junction-only sequences lacked quality scores, so their filtering differed. TCRdb's copy holds only in-frame clones and misses some; the assay was immunoSEQ multiplex PCR. Clonal size and the V and J genes are those of that table, whereas D and trimming came from the DNA. Of about 2.3 million clones in the sample, approximately 90% were seen once. With respect to this clone: Its cognate antigen is unknown.

The V call is TRBV7-8, the J call TRBJ2-3; 10 bases map to TRBD2. The origin of this receptor is a young man in good health. Some clones in this sample may be carry-over from other donors' samples. The sample comprised naive CD4+ T cells from PBMCs. Regarding subset: CD45RA+ positively selected. This CDR3 is CASSFWLAGETDTQYF. The CDR3 nucleotides are TGTGCCAGCAGCTTTTGGCTAGCGGGAGAGACAGATACGCAGTATTTT.